These 13 T cell receptor beta chains were all obtained from the same sample, sequenced in a study of blood T cell repertoires in COVID-19. TCRdb's copy holds only in-frame clones and misses some; the assay was immunoSEQ multiplex PCR. The sample carries about 48,000 clones, approximately 83% recorded once. Specimen: peripheral blood. The origin of the receptors is an elderly woman with acute or convalescent COVID-19.

This sequence joins TRBV25-1 and TRBJ1-6; D not resolved. CDR1 and CDR2 (germline): MGHDK, SYGVNS. CDR3 length: 12 residues. V was clipped by 3 bases and J by 10 bases, with 7 bases between them. CDR3 in amino acids: CASSDGQSPLHF. The CDR3 nucleotides read TGTGCCAGCAGTGATGGCCAATCACCCCTCCACTTT.

J is TRBJ2-7 and V is TRBV5-1; TRBD1 aligns across 7 bases. Looked up from germline, CDR1 is SGHRS and CDR2 is YFSETQ. This CDR3 contains 14 residues. The trim removed 4 bases at V and 3 bases at J, leaving 7 bases unmatched. This CDR3 is CASSPRDSYYEQYF. In DNA, the CDR3 is TGCGCCAGCAGCCCTCGGGACAGCTACTACGAGCAGTACTTC.

This clone was recorded a few times. This sequence joins TRBV5-5 and TRBJ1-5, with 9 nucleotides matching TRBD1. Per the germline V gene, CDR1 is SGHKS and CDR2 is YYEKEE (reference sequence). Trimming at V came to 3 bases and at J to 9 bases, leaving 10 bases not matched to a gene. This CDR3 has 15 residues. The CDR3 DNA reads as TGTGCCAGCAGCTCCGGGACAGGGCTCGCTAGGCCCCAGCATTTT. It is translated as CASSSGTGLARPQHF.

The chain links TRBV7-2 to TRBJ2-1; TRBD2 aligns across 8 bases. Germline V gene sequence: CDR1 SGHTA, CDR2 FQGNSA. The V gene end was trimmed by 0 bases and the J gene end by 4 bases; junction bases not matched to a gene: 5. CDR3 length: 16 amino acids. CDR3 coding DNA: TGTGCCAGCAGCTTAGCTTCGGGACTAGGTTACAATGAGCAGTTCTTC. Residues: CASSLASGLGYNEQFF.

V is TRBV2 and J is TRBJ1-3, with 9 bases matching TRBD1. The CDR3 length is 17 residues. Germline loops: CDR1 SNHLY, CDR2 FYNNEI. V was pared by 4 bases and J by 0 bases, with 7 bases of the junction left unmatched. As DNA, the CDR3 is TGTGCCAGCAGTGGGGGGACAGGGACAAGCTCTGGAAACACCATATATTTT. Its protein product is CASSGGTGTSSGNTIYF.

The chain carries TRBV28 and TRBJ1-5; TRBD1 might be the D (6 bases). V was shortened by 0 bases and J by 6 bases, with 15 bases between the two germline ends. The germline V gene encodes CDR1 MDHEN and CDR2 SYDVKM. The CDR3 contains 16 residues. CDR3: CASSLWGAREVQPQHF. In nucleotides, the CDR3 is TGTGCCAGCAGTTTATGGGGGGCGAGAGAGGTTCAGCCCCAGCATTTT.

This chain links TRBV5-1 with TRBJ2-7, with a possible D match to TRBD2 (6 bases). Germline CDR1 and CDR2: SGHRS and YFSETQ. V shed 4 bases and J shed 1 base, with 18 bases lying between them. This CDR3 spans 16 amino acids. CDR3 bases: TGCGCCAGCAGCGCGGGATTCAGGGCCGGGTCCTACGAGCAGTACTTC. It specifies CASSAGFRAGSYEQYF.

The chain combines TRBV7-2 with TRBJ1-4, with 9 bases lining up with TRBD1. CDR3 size: 14 residues. Losses at the gene ends were 4 bases for V and 7 bases for J; bases not matched to a gene: 4. Germline CDR1 SGHTA, CDR2 FQGNSA. Written as DNA, the CDR3 is TGTGCCAGCAGCTACGACAGGGGGGCTGAAAAACTGTTTTTT. Its protein is CASSYDRGAEKLFF.

There are a few counts of this clone. The V call is TRBV4-2, the J call TRBJ2-7, with unresolved D. The CDR3 is 16 amino acids. Trimming removed 0 bases at V and 0 bases at J, with 12 bases between. Germline V gene sequence: CDR1 LGHNA, CDR2 YNFKEQ. This CDR3 reads CASSQELDSGSYEQYF. The CDR3 coding sequence is TGTGCCAGCAGCCAAGAACTCGATTCGGGCTCCTACGAGCAGTACTTC.

This clone was detected once. This chain uses TRBV15 with TRBJ1-2, with D perhaps matching TRBD1 (5 bases). The CDR3 totals 13 residues. Trimming stripped 0 bases from V and 3 bases from J, with 5 bases between. Germline V CDR1 and CDR2: LNHNV, YYDKDF (reference sequence). DNA of the CDR3: TGTGCCACCAGCAGAGAAGGGGACTATGGCTACACCTTC. Its protein is CATSREGDYGYTF.

V is TRBV6-5 and J is TRBJ1-2, with TRBD1 as a possible D gene (6 bases). The CDR3 extends over 14 amino acids. Germline CDR1 reads MNHEY; CDR2 reads SVGAGI. Trimming took off 7 bases at V and 4 bases at J, with 16 bases between the two ends. CDR3 residues: CASTHTGLGYGYTF. The DNA of the CDR3 is TGTGCCAGCACCCACACAGGGCTAGGCTATGGCTACACCTTC.

The rearrangement uses TRBV11-2 and TRBJ2-7; TRBD1 is a possible D gene (5 bases). V lost 0 bases to trimming and J lost 4 bases, with 10 bases between them. CDR1 is SGHAT and CDR2 is FQNNGV in the germline V gene. The CDR3 has 14 residues. CDR3 coding DNA: TGTGCCAGCAGCTTAGATACAGGTAGATACGAGCAGTACTTC. Residues: CASSLDTGRYEQYF.

Remarks on this clone: An end of the junction differs from the germline gene, which may be a read error. V usage is TRBV5-1 and J usage is TRBJ2-1; 9 positions agree with TRBD1. Germline assignment: CDR1 SGHRS and CDR2 YFSETQ. The CDR3 is 15 amino acids. The CDR3 here is CATSAGDRAYNEQFF. CDR3 nucleotides: TGCGCCACCAGCGCCGGGGACAGGGCCTACAATGAGCAGTTCTTC.